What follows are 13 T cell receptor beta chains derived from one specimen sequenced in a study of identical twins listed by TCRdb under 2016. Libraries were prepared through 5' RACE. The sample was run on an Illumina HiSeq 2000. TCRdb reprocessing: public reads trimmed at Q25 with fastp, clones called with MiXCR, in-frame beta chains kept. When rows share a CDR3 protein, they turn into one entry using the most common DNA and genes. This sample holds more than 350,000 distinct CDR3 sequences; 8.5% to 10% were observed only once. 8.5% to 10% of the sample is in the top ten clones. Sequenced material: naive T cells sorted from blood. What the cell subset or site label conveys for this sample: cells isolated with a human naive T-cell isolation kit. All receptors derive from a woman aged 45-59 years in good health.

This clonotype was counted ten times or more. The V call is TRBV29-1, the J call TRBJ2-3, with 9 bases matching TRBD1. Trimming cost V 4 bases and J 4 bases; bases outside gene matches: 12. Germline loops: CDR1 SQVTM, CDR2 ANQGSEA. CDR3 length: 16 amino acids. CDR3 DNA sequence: TGCAGCGTTGTCCCACCGGGACAGGGTGTCGCAGATACGCAGTATTTT. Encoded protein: CSVVPPGQGVADTQYF.

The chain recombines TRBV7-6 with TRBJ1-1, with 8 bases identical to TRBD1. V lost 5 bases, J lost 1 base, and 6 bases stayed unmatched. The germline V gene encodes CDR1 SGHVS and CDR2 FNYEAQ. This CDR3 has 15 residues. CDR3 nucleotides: TGTGCCAGCAGCAAGGGACAGGCCCAGAACACTGAAGCTTTCTTT. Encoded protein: CASSKGQAQNTEAFF.

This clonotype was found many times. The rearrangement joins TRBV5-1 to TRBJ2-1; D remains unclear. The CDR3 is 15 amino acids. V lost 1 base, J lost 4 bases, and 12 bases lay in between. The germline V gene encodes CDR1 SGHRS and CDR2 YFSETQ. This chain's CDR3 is CASSLSILGYNEQFF. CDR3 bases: TGCGCCAGCAGCTTGTCTATCCTGGGTTACAATGAGCAGTTCTTC. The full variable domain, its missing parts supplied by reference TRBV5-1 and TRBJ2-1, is KAGVTQTPRYLIKTRGQQVTLSCSPISGHRSVSWYQQTPGQGLQFLFEYFSETQRNKGNFPGRFSGRQFSNSRSEMNVSTLELGDSALYLCASSLSILGYNEQFFGPGTRLTVL.

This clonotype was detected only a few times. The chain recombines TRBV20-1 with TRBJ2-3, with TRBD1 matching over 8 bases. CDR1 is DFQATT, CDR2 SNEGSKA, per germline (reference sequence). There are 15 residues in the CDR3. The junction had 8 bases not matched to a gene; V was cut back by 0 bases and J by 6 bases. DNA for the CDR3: TGCAGTGCTAGAGACAGGGGGCGGACCACCGATACGCAGTATTTT. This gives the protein CSARDRGRTTDTQYF.

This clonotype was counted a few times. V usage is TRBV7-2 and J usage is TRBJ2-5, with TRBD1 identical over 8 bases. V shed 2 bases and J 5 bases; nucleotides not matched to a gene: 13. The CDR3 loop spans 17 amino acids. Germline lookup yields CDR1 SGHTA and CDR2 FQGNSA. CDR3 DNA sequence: TGTGCCAGCAGCTTACGGACAGGGATTTTGGGTTGGGAGACCCAGTACTTC. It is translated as CASSLRTGILGWETQYF.

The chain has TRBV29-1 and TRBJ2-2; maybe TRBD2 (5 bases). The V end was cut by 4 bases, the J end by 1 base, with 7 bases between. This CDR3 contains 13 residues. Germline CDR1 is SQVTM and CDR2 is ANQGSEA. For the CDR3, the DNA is TGCAGCGTTGTGAGCGGGAACACCGGGGAGCTGTTTTTT. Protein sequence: CSVVSGNTGELFF.

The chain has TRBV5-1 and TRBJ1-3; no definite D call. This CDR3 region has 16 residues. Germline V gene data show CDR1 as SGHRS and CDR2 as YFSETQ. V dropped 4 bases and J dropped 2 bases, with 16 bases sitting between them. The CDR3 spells CASSLRQSAAGNTIYF. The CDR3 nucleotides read TGCGCCAGCAGCCTTAGACAAAGTGCGGCTGGAAACACCATATATTTT.

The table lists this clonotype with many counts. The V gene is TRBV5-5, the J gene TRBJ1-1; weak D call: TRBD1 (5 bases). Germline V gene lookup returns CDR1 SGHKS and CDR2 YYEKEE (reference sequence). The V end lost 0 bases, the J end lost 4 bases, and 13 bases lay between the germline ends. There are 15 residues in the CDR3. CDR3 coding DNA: TGTGCCAGCAGCTTGGGGCAGGGAAGATCCACTGAAGCTTTCTTT. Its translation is CASSLGQGRSTEAFF.

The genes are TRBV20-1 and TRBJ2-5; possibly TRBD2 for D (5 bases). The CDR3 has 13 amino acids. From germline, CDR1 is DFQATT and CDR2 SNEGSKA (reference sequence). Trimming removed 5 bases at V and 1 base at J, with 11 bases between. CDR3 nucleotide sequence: TGCAGTGCTGGTAGAGAGGGCCAAGAGACCCAGTACTTC. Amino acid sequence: CSAGREGQETQYF.

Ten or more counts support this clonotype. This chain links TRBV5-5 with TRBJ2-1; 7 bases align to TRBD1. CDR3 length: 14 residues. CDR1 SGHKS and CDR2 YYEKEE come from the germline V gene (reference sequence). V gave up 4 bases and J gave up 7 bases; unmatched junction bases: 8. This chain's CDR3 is CASSLRQGWNEQFF. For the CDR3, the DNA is TGTGCCAGCAGCCTACGACAGGGTTGGAATGAGCAGTTCTTC.

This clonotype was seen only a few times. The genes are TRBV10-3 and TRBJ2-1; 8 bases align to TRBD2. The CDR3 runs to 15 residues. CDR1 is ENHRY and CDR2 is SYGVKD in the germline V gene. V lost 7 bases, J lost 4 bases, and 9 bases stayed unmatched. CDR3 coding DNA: TGTGCCATCACTAGAGCGGGAGCGGGGTACAATGAGCAGTTCTTC. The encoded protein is CAITRAGAGYNEQFF.

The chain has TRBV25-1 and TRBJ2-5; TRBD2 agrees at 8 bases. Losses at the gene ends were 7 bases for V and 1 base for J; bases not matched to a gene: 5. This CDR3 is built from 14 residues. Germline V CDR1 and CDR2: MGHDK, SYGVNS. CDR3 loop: CASTGLATQETQYF. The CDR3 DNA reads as TGTGCCAGCACCGGACTAGCTACCCAAGAGACCCAGTACTTC.

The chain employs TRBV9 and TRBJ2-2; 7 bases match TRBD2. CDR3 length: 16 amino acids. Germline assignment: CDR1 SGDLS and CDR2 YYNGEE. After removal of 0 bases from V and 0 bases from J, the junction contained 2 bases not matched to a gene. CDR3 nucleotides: TGTGCCAGCAGCGTAGGAGGGACTACGAACACCGGGGAGCTGTTTTTT. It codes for CASSVGGTTNTGELFF.